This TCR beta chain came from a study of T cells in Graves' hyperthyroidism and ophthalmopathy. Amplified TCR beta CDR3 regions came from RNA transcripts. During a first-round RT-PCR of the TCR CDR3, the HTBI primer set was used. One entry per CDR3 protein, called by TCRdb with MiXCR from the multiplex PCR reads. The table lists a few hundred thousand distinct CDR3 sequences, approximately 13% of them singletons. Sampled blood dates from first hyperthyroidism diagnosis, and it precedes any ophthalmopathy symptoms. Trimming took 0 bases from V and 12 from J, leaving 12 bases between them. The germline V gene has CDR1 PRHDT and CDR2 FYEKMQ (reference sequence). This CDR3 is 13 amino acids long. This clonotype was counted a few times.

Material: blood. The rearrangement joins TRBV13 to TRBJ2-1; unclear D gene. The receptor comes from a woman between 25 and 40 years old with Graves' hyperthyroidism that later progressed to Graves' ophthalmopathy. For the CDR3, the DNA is TGTGCCAGCAGCTTAGGACCGGTTTACGGGCAGTTCTTC. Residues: CASSLGPVYGQFF.